Below, 30 T cell receptor beta chains from the same sample are listed, as sequenced in a study of CD8+CD57+ T cells in acquired aplastic anemia. Genomic DNA, the template, was used for profiling of the TCR beta VDJ and CDR3. In TCRdb, the reads were re-called with MiXCR into one record per CDR3 protein. The sample yields about 160,000 distinct CDR3 sequences, roughly 45% seen once. Sequencing involved patients with CD8+CD57+ cell expansion previously shown by flow cytometry. Input material: sorted CD4+, CD8+, or CD8+CD57+ T cells (not recorded which) from PBMCs. These receptor sequences come from a human donor with aplastic anemia.

Notes on this clonotype: A much larger clone differs by one base, so this may be a read error. The rearrangement links TRBV4-1 to TRBJ2-6; tentatively, D is TRBD1 (5 bases). The CDR3 covers 18 residues. Germline V gene data show CDR1 as MGHRA and CDR2 as YSYEKL. The CDR3 sequence: CASSPPLQGSSGASVLTF. Written as DNA, the CDR3 is TGCGCCAGCAGCCCCCCCCTGCAGGGAAGCTCTGGGGCCAGCGTCCTGACTTTC.

V usage is TRBV10-3 and J usage is TRBJ2-7; the match to TRBD1 covers 9 bases. The CDR3 covers 13 residues. Germline lookup yields CDR1 ENHRY and CDR2 SYGVKD. With V trimmed by 10 bases and J by 4 bases, 8 bases remained unmatched. In DNA, the CDR3 is TGTGCCACCTCGGACAGGGGCGAGTACGAGCAGTACTTC. Its protein is CATSDRGEYEQYF.

This clonotype has ten or more counts. V usage is TRBV5-1 and J usage is TRBJ2-3, with D uncertain. The V end was cut by 4 bases, the J end by 8 bases, with 17 bases between. The CDR3 contains 14 residues. Germline lookup yields CDR1 SGHRS and CDR2 YFSETQ. CDR3 bases: TGCGCCAGCAGCCCCACGATAGGAAGAAGTACGCAGTATTTT. Its translation: CASSPTIGRSTQYF.

J is TRBJ1-4 and V is TRBV19; D is ambiguous. Trimming pared 8 bases from V and 2 bases from J, leaving 6 bases between. Germline CDR1 reads LNHDA; CDR2 reads SQIVND (reference sequence). The CDR3 runs to 12 residues. The CDR3 DNA sequence: TGTGCCAGTGGGGTTACTAATGAAAAACTGTTTTTT. It specifies CASGVTNEKLFF.

Comment on this clonotype: A read error is possible here, since a much larger clone lies one base away. The V call is TRBV10-2, the J call TRBJ2-5; 8 bases fit TRBD2. V was clipped by 8 bases and J by 5 bases; unmatched bases: 10. The CDR3 has 14 amino acids. CDR1 and CDR2 (germline): WSHSY, SAAADI. The CDR3 DNA is TGCGCCAGCGGCTTCGGGAGGGCCGGGGAGACCCAGTACTTC. Its translation is CASGFGRAGETQYF.

J is TRBJ2-3 and V is TRBV11-2, with 11 nucleotides matching TRBD2. The CDR3 contains 15 residues. Germline CDR1 SGHAT, CDR2 FQNNGV. Trimming took 6 bases from V and 4 from J; bases not matched to a gene: 6. In DNA, the CDR3 is TGTGCCAGCAGTCCGACTAGCGGGGCGGCAGATACGCAGTATTTT. It codes for CASSPTSGAADTQYF. Drawing the rest from reference TRBV11-2 and TRBJ2-3, the complete variable domain is EAGVAQSPRYKIIEKRQSVAFWCNPISGHATLYWYQQILGQGPKLLIQFQNNGVVDDSQLPKDRFSAERLKGVDSTLKIQPAKLEDSAVYLCASSPTSGAADTQYFGPGTRLTVL.

V gene TRBV20-1 combines with J gene TRBJ1-1; 8 bases are shared with TRBD1. The germline V gene encodes CDR1 DFQATT and CDR2 SNEGSKA (reference sequence). V was clipped by 3 bases and J by 7 bases; unmatched bases: 10. This CDR3 has 14 amino acids. CDR3 amino acids: CSARDREGWFEAFF. DNA for the CDR3: TGCAGTGCTAGGGACAGGGAAGGTTGGTTTGAAGCTTTCTTT.

The table lists this clonotype with many counts. The rearrangement uses TRBV7-8 and TRBJ2-3, with unresolved D. The germline V and J ends were trimmed by 1 base and 0 bases, with 8 bases remaining between them. Germline V gene data show CDR1 as SGHVS and CDR2 as FQNEAQ. This CDR3 has 15 amino acids. The CDR3 region has the DNA TGTGCCAGCAGCTTAGTGCACTTGAGCACAGATACGCAGTATTTT. This sequence encodes CASSLVHLSTDTQYF.

The chain combines TRBV2 with TRBJ1-2; D is ambiguous. The CDR3 contains 13 residues. CDR1 is SNHLY, CDR2 FYNNEI, per germline. The germline V and J ends were trimmed by 6 bases and 6 bases, with 14 bases remaining between them. For the CDR3, the DNA is TGTGCCAGCAGGGTGAATAGAGAGAATGGCTACACCTTC. Encoded protein: CASRVNRENGYTF. Full variable domain (missing parts from reference TRBV2 and TRBJ1-2): EPEVTQTPSHQVTQMGQEVILRCVPISNHLYFYWYRQILGQKVEFLVSFYNNEISEKSEIFDDQFSVERPDGSNFTLKIRSTKLEDSAMYFCASRVNRENGYTFGSGTRLTVV.

This clonotype was counted once. The chain uses TRBV15 and TRBJ1-2; D is possibly TRBD1 (6 bases). The V end lost 1 base, the J end lost 0 bases, and 15 bases lay between the germline ends. There are 17 residues in the CDR3. CDR1 is LNHNV and CDR2 is YYDKDF in the germline V gene (reference sequence). Written as DNA, the CDR3 is TGTGCCACCAGCAGAGGAAGGAGGGGGGGGGCTAACTATGGCTACACCTTC. It is translated as CATSRGRRGGANYGYTF.

V and J are TRBV6-1 and TRBJ2-6, with D possibly being TRBD1 or TRBD2 (6 bases each). CDR1 and CDR2 from the germline V gene are MNHNS and SASEGT. This CDR3 is built from 17 residues. Deletions cut 2 bases from V and 3 bases from J, with 14 bases between. The DNA for the CDR3 is TGTGCCAGCAGTGAAACTAGGGGGGCTAGTGGGGCCAACGTCCTGACTTTC. It yields the protein CASSETRGASGANVLTF.

This clonotype has a count of ten or more. V usage is TRBV2 and J usage is TRBJ2-5; possible D gene TRBD2, 5 bases. Germline V gives CDR1 SNHLY, CDR2 FYNNEI. Between the trimmed V and J ends, which lost 4 bases and 4 bases, there was a span of 13 bases. The CDR3 spans 14 residues. CDR3 nucleotides: TGTGCCAGCAGTGGAGCGGATCGGGGAGAGACCCAGTACTTC. This gives the protein CASSGADRGETQYF.

This clonotype was picked up a small number of times. One end of the junction fails to match germline, which may point to a read error. This chain uses TRBV11-2 with TRBJ1-3; D is unresolved. CDR1 SGHAT and CDR2 FQNNGV come from the germline V gene. CDR3 size: 13 residues. CDR3 region: CASNLEGRNTIYF. CDR3 bases: TGTGCCAGCAACTTAGAGGGTAGAAACACCATATATTTT.

Note on this clonotype: One base away lies a much larger clone, so this may be a sequencing read error. The chain is built from TRBV6-2 or TRBV6-3 and TRBJ1-2; possible D gene TRBD1, 5 bases. The CDR3 covers 13 residues. CDR1 is MNHEY, CDR2 SVGEGT, per germline. Trimming shortened V by 5 bases and J by 4 bases, and 11 bases separated the two germline ends. The CDR3 region has the DNA TGTGCCAGCAGTCGGGACTCCGGCTATGGCTACACCTTC. Translated, it gives CASSRDSGYGYTF.

Concerning this clonotype itself: The CDR3 ends on some other residue instead of the conserved phenylalanine or tryptophan, so this is likely a read error. The limits of the CDR3 on the DNA are not certain, so only TCRdb's listed CDR3 is given. This sequence joins TRBV7-2 and TRBJ2-3. CDR1 SGHTA and CDR2 FQGNSA come from the germline V gene. The CDR3 spans 11 residues, counting both ends. The CDR3: CASTNTDTQPI.

The chain links TRBV25-1 to TRBJ2-3, with 11 bases identical to TRBD2. Germline V gives CDR1 MGHDK, CDR2 SYGVNS. The V segment lost 9 bases and the J segment 2 bases; nucleotides outside the gene matches: 7. The CDR3 has 15 amino acids. The CDR3 nucleotides are TGTGCCAGTAGTAGCGGGGGGGGCCACACAGATACGCAGTATTTT. Its protein is CASSSGGGHTDTQYF.

The CDR3 coding sequence is TGTGCCAGCAGTGAATACGGGGGGGGCCAAGAGACCCAGTACTTC. It specifies CASSEYGGGQETQYF. The chain carries TRBV25-1 and TRBJ2-5; 8 nucleotides agree with TRBD2. This CDR3 spans 15 amino acids. Germline CDR1 reads MGHDK; CDR2 reads SYGVNS. V was clipped by 0 bases and J by 1 base; unmatched bases: 1.

This chain connects TRBV29-1 to TRBJ1-2; D may be TRBD1 (6 bases). The V end lost 2 bases, the J end lost 7 bases, and 14 bases lay between the germline ends. CDR1 SQVTM and CDR2 ANQGSEA come from the germline V gene. CDR3 length: 13 amino acids. The CDR3: CSVELHGGGGYTF. The CDR3 DNA reads as TGCAGCGTTGAACTCCATGGGGGCGGTGGCTACACCTTC.

This clonotype was detected many times. V and J are TRBV5-1 and TRBJ1-6; the match to TRBD1 covers 8 bases. J was trimmed by 5 bases and V by 4 bases; bases with no gene match: 8. Germline CDR1 is SGHRS and CDR2 is YFSETQ. This CDR3 is 16 amino acids long. CDR3 DNA: TGCGCCAGCAGCGTTTTGACAGGGGCTAATAATTCACCCCTCCACTTT. This sequence encodes CASSVLTGANNSPLHF.

This clonotype was observed many times. This chain uses TRBV11-1 with TRBJ2-1; no clear D. CDR3 size: 13 residues. V was clipped by 0 bases and J by 1 base, with 1 base between them. Germline V gene sequence: CDR1 SGHAT, CDR2 FQDESV (reference sequence). The CDR3 region is CASSLASYNEQFF. For the CDR3, the DNA is TGTGCCAGCAGCTTAGCTTCCTACAATGAGCAGTTCTTC.

J is TRBJ1-5 and V is TRBV24-1, with TRBD1 identical over 9 bases. Unmatched junction bases numbered 9, after V lost 4 bases and J lost 9 bases. CDR3 length: 15 residues. Per the germline V gene, CDR1 is KGHDR and CDR2 is SFDVKD. The CDR3 nucleotides read TGTGCCACCAGTGAGGGGGGACAGGGATGGGTGCCCCAGCATTTT. This translates into CATSEGGQGWVPQHF.

In this sample, this clonotype turned up many times. The gene calls are TRBV7-9 and TRBJ2-1; perhaps TRBD2 as D (5 bases). Trimming removed 3 bases from V and 2 bases from J, with 8 bases in between. This CDR3 has 14 residues. The V gene's germline CDR1 is SEHNR and CDR2 FQNEAQ (reference sequence). As DNA, the CDR3 is TGTGCCAGCAGCTTGGCGGGCACCTACAATGAGCAGTTCTTC. Translating gives CASSLAGTYNEQFF.

The chain combines TRBV24-1 with TRBJ1-5, with D possibly being TRBD1 (6 bases). Germline V gene data show CDR1 as KGHDR and CDR2 as SFDVKD. The CDR3 totals 11 residues. The CDR3 coding sequence is TGTGCTCACCAGGGGACTCAGCCCCAGCATTTT. Amino acids: CAHQGTQPQHF.

This clonotype showed up many times. The chain recombines TRBV12-3 or TRBV12-4 with TRBJ1-1, with TRBD1 identical over 7 bases. CDR3 length: 14 amino acids. With V trimmed by 6 bases and J by 2 bases, 6 bases remained unmatched. CDR3 amino acids: CASRNDRANTEAFF. CDR3 sequence (DNA): TGTGCCAGCAGGAATGACAGGGCAAACACTGAAGCTTTCTTT.

This clonotype was seen only once. V gene TRBV25-1 combines with J gene TRBJ2-2; 8 positions match TRBD2. Germline CDR1 and CDR2: MGHDK and SYGVNS. The CDR3 has 17 amino acids. Unmatched junction bases numbered 11, after V lost 1 base and J lost 7 bases. CDR3: CASSESMTGGPFGELFF. The CDR3 DNA is TGTGCCAGCAGTGAATCTATGACGGGAGGGCCGTTCGGGGAGCTGTTTTTT.

The sample holds a few counts of this clonotype. V and J are TRBV6-1 and TRBJ1-1; TRBD1 might be the D (6 bases). Trimming pared 7 bases from V and 6 bases from J, leaving 27 bases between. Germline-derived CDR1 and CDR2 are MNHNS and SASEGT. The CDR3 runs 17 residues. The CDR3, as DNA: TGTGCCAGCATTCCCTTGGGGGGGGGCCAGGGCGTTTCTGAAGCTTTCTTT. Translating gives CASIPLGGGQGVSEAFF.

This clonotype showed up many times. This chain connects TRBV6-1 to TRBJ1-1; D call uncertain. V dropped 4 bases and J dropped 1 base, with 10 bases sitting between them. Germline V gives CDR1 MNHNS, CDR2 SASEGT. The CDR3 length is 14 residues. CDR3 residues: CASSARTQNTEAFF. The CDR3, as DNA: TGTGCCAGCAGTGCTAGGACCCAGAACACTGAAGCTTTCTTT.

On this clonotype: At one of its ends the junction is not consistent with the germline gene, which may arise from a read error. The chain recombines TRBV5-1 with TRBJ2-5; TRBD2 matches at 13 bases. The CDR3 contains 18 residues. Germline CDR1 reads SGHRS; CDR2 reads YFSETQ. CDR3 in DNA: TGCGCCAGCCGAAAGCCGGGACTAGCGGGGTATCACCAAGAGGCCCAGTACTTC. It yields the protein CASRKPGLAGYHQEAQYF.

The chain couples TRBV7-9 to TRBJ1-1; D ambiguous. The CDR3 consists of 13 residues. CDR1 is SEHNR, CDR2 FQNEAQ, per germline (reference sequence). The ends were cut back, 3 bases at V and 3 bases at J, with 8 bases in the middle. The CDR3 nucleotides read TGTGCCAGCAGCTTCCGCCAGTACACTGAAGCTTTCTTT. Its translation is CASSFRQYTEAFF.

This clonotype was seen at least ten times. The V gene is TRBV24-1, the J gene TRBJ2-1; D possibly corresponds to TRBD2 (6 bases). This CDR3 is 16 amino acids long. Trimming stripped 3 bases from V and 4 bases from J, with 15 bases between. CDR1 and CDR2 (germline): KGHDR, SFDVKD. CDR3 region: CATSDPGLSPYNEQFF. The DNA of the CDR3 is TGTGCCACCAGTGATCCGGGACTTTCGCCGTACAATGAGCAGTTCTTC.